The rows below give T cell receptor beta chains drawn from one sample of a study of control samples from healthy donors and cancer patients. Sequencing was performed with immunoSEQ multiplex PCR; in TCRdb, only in-frame clones are kept and a portion is missing. Among about 120,000 clones listed, over 90% were seen once. The sequencing sample was made of blood. The receptors here all came from a man aged 25-45 years in good health. Each CDR3 is given with its conserved first and last residue. The order of the fields is D gene, clone size, J gene, V gene, CDR3 DNA, CDR3 protein. D genes are given only for firm matches. Not every row has a clone size; where given, it reads once, few, many or a size class.

.	.	TRBJ1-1	TRBV5-1	TGCGCCAGCAGCTTGGGGGGGAACACTGAAGCTTTCTTT	CASSLGGNTEAFF
TRBD1	.	TRBJ2-7	TRBV5-1	TGCGCCAGCAGCTTAACAGGGGAACGCGAGCAGTACTTC	CASSLTGEREQYF
.	.	TRBJ1-1	TRBV2	TGTGCCAGCAGTGAAGCGGACCGGGGAGGAAGTGAAGCTTTCTTT	CASSEADRGGSEAFF
.	.	TRBJ2-1	TRBV15	TGTGCCACCAGCGCGGAATATGAGCAGTTCTTC	CATSAEYEQFF
.	.	TRBJ2-5	TRBV25-1	TGTGCCAGCAGACCTACTTACGCGGGGGCACAAGAGACCCAGTACTTC	CASRPTYAGAQETQYF
.	.	TRBJ2-3	TRBV3-1/TRBV3-2	TGTGCCAGCAGCCCGCACACAGATACGCAGTATTTT	CASSPHTDTQYF
TRBD2	.	TRBJ2-7	TRBV5-1	TGCGCCAGCAGCTTGCGGGGACTAGTGAAAGACGAGCAGTACTTC	CASSLRGLVKDEQYF
.	.	TRBJ2-7	TRBV5-1	TGCGCCAGCAGTTTATGGACCTCTCCTACCTACGAGCAGTACTTC	CASSLWTSPTYEQYF
.	once	TRBJ1-2	TRBV5-1	TGCGCCAGCAGCTTGGGTGTCACCAATGCTGGCTACACCTTC	CASSLGVTNAGYTF
.	.	TRBJ1-4	TRBV19	TGTGCCAGTAGTCAGGTGAAGGAAAAACTGTTTTTT	CASSQVKEKLFF
TRBD2	.	TRBJ2-5	TRBV11-2	TGTGCCAGCAGCTCGGGACTAGCGGTAGTGGAGACCCAGTACTTC	CASSSGLAVVETQYF
.	.	TRBJ1-2	TRBV27	TGTGCCAGCAGTTTGGCTAGTAACTATGGCTACACCTTC	CASSLASNYGYTF
.	.	TRBJ2-5	TRBV24-1	TGTGCCATCGGAGACGAAAAAGAGACCCAGTACTTC	CAIGDEKETQYF
.	.	TRBJ2-5	TRBV7-2	TGTGCCAGCAGCATAATGGAGACCCAGTACTTC	CASSIMETQYF
.	.	TRBJ1-1	TRBV6-5	TGTGCCAGCAGTTACTCGAGGCGGGGGAACACTGAAGCTTTCTTT	CASSYSRRGNTEAFF
.	.	TRBJ1-5	TRBV1	TGCACCAGCAGCCAAGCAAGCAGGGCCAATCAGCCCCAGCATTTT	CTSSQASRANQPQHF
.	.	TRBJ2-5	TRBV7-2	TGTGCCAGCAGCTTACCAGGGCCCCAAGAGACCCAGTACTTC	CASSLPGPQETQYF
.	.	TRBJ2-5	TRBV11-1	TGTGCCAGCAGCCCCGATATGGCGGAGACCCAGTACTTC	CASSPDMAETQYF
TRBD1	.	TRBJ1-6	TRBV18	TGTGCCAGCTCACCCGGACAGGGTGGATCACCCCTCCACTTT	CASSPGQGGSPLHF
TRBD1	.	TRBJ1-1	TRBV6-5	TGTGCCAGCAGAAATTGGGGACAGGGGCGCACTGAAGCTTTCTTT	CASRNWGQGRTEAFF
.	.	TRBJ1-4	TRBV7-8	TGTGCCAGCAGCACGGGAAGGGGTGAAAAACTGTTTTTT	CASSTGRGEKLFF
.	.	TRBJ2-1	TRBV7-9	TGTGCCAGCAGCTGGGGGACACCCCAGGAAGGTGAGCAGTTCTTC	CASSWGTPQEGEQFF
.	.	TRBJ1-1	TRBV4-1	TGCGCCAGCAGCCAAGACCGACAGTCGAACACTGAAGCTTTCTTT	CASSQDRQSNTEAFF
.	once	TRBJ2-3	TRBV7-7	TGTGCCAGCAGCGCAAGCAGGGCGGATACGCAGTATTTT	CASSASRADTQYF
TRBD1	.	TRBJ1-2	TRBV28	TGTGCCAGCAGTTACGACAGGGGGCGTATTAATGGCTACACCTTC	CASSYDRGRINGYTF
TRBD2	.	TRBJ2-7	TRBV5-4	TGTGCCAGCAGTTTGAGACCCGGACTAGCGGGGGACTACGAGCAGTACTTC	CASSLRPGLAGDYEQYF
.	.	TRBJ1-4	TRBV25-1	TGTGCCAGCAGTGAGGGGGAAAAACTGTTTTTT	CASSEGEKLFF
.	.	TRBJ2-1	TRBV7-6	TGTGCCAGCAGCTTAGCGGGGGGCCGATACAATGAGCAGTTCTTC	CASSLAGGRYNEQFF
TRBD1	few	TRBJ1-2	TRBV5-4	TGTGCCAGCAGCCCCGGGACAGGGGGGTATGGCTACACCTTC	CASSPGTGGYGYTF
.	.	TRBJ1-1	TRBV20-1	TGCAGTGCTGGGGAGGAGGGGGTAGCTTTCTTT	CSAGEEGVAFF
.	.	TRBJ2-5	TRBV9	TGTGCCAGCAGCGTAGGAGGGGCCCAAGAGACCCAGTACTTC	CASSVGGAQETQYF
.	.	TRBJ1-5	TRBV28	TGTGCCAGCAGAACCTTCGGGGTATACAATCAGCCCCAGCATTTT	CASRTFGVYNQPQHF
TRBD1	.	TRBJ2-3	TRBV18	TGTGCCAGCTCACGGGACAGGGGACGTACAGATACGCAGTATTTT	CASSRDRGRTDTQYF
TRBD1	.	TRBJ1-2	TRBV19	TGTGCCAGTAGTAGGACAGGGAAAAACTATGGCTACACCTTC	CASSRTGKNYGYTF
.	few	TRBJ2-3	TRBV12-3/TRBV12-4	TGTGCCAGCAGTTCCCCAGTCGGTACGCAGTATTTT	CASSSPVGTQYF
.	.	TRBJ1-4	TRBV5-1	TGCGCCAGCAGCCGACAGAGTTCAACTAATGAAAAACTGTTTTTT	CASSRQSSTNEKLFF
.	.	TRBJ1-5	TRBV5-1	TGCGCCAGCAGCGTACCCCCGGAACAGAACCACAATCAGCCCCAGCATTTT	CASSVPPEQNHNQPQHF
.	.	TRBJ1-1	TRBV5-1	TGCGCCAGCAGCCTCCCCGCTGGGGTTGACACTGAAGCTTTCTTT	CASSLPAGVDTEAFF
TRBD2	.	TRBJ2-5	TRBV4-2	TGTGCCAGCAGCCAGGGGCCTAGGGGACTAGCGGGGGGCCGACAAGAGACCCAGTACTTC	CASSQGPRGLAGGRQETQYF
.	.	TRBJ1-1	TRBV4-1	TGCGCCAGCAGCCAACCGCTTGCACCGAGAAGTACTGAAGCTTTCTTT	CASSQPLAPRSTEAFF
.	.	TRBJ1-2	TRBV5-5	TGTGCCAGCAGCTTGGTTGGGACACTCGATGGCTACACCTTC	CASSLVGTLDGYTF
TRBD1	.	TRBJ1-1	TRBV19	TGTGCCAGTAGCCCGCCGAGGGACAGGCTTGCAGGAGCTTTCTTT	CASSPPRDRLAGAFF
.	.	TRBJ1-2	TRBV29-1	TGCAGCGTTGAAGACGTACAGGACAATGGCTACACCTTC	CSVEDVQDNGYTF
TRBD1	.	TRBJ1-2	TRBV7-8	TGTGCCAGCAGCTACAGGACAGGCGGGACTAACTATGGCTACACCTTC	CASSYRTGGTNYGYTF
.	once	TRBJ1-1	TRBV28	TGTGCCAGCAGGGTAGACAGACAGAACACTGAAGCTTTCTTT	CASRVDRQNTEAFF
TRBD2	once	TRBJ2-3	TRBV5-1	TGCGCCAGCAGCACTAGCGGGTCCACAGATACGCAGTATTTT	CASSTSGSTDTQYF
TRBD2	.	TRBJ2-7	TRBV2	TGTGCCAGCAGTGAGGTGCGGGGGAAGTACGAGCAGTACTTC	CASSEVRGKYEQYF
.	.	TRBJ1-5	TRBV12-3/TRBV12-4	TGTGCCAGCAGCCTCGGAAAACAGCCCCAGCATTTT	CASSLGKQPQHF
TRBD1	.	TRBJ2-7	TRBV5-6	TGTGCCAGCAGCGTAGGACAGGGGCTACATGCCTACGAGCAGTACTTC	CASSVGQGLHAYEQYF
.	.	TRBJ2-7	TRBV5-1	TGCGCCAGCCGCCTCGAGGGAACCTACGAGCAGTACTTC	CASRLEGTYEQYF
.	.	TRBJ1-1	TRBV6-5	TGTGCCACCAAAGGCTCGGGGAACACTGAAGCTTTCTTT	CATKGSGNTEAFF
TRBD1	.	TRBJ1-4	TRBV7-9	TGTGCCAGCAGCACGGGGACAGGGGAGGTTGAAAAACTGTTTTTT	CASSTGTGEVEKLFF
.	.	TRBJ1-6	TRBV6-6	TGTGCCAGCGGGACACAAGATTCACCCCTCCACTTT	CASGTQDSPLHF
TRBD1	.	TRBJ2-7	TRBV7-6	TGTGCCAGCAGCCGTGGACAGGCCTACGAGCAGTACTTC	CASSRGQAYEQYF
.	.	TRBJ2-5	TRBV27	TGTGCCAGCAGTCCTCCGGGCAGAGAGACCCAGTACTTC	CASSPPGRETQYF
TRBD1	few	TRBJ1-1	TRBV7-2	TGTGCCAGCAGCTCCCGACAGGGCCCAGGGGACACTGAAGCTTTCTTT	CASSSRQGPGDTEAFF
.	.	TRBJ1-2	TRBV19	TGTGCCAGTAGTGGAGGGGTGGCTGGCTACACCTTC	CASSGGVAGYTF
.	.	TRBJ1-1	TRBV19	TGTGCCAGTAGTATTTCGGCAGGGCCAAGGAACACTGAAGCTTTCTTT	CASSISAGPRNTEAFF
.	once	TRBJ2-5	TRBV5-1	TGCGCCAGCGGTCCGGGAGGACAGCTGGAAAAAGAGACCCAGTACTTC	CASGPGGQLEKETQYF
.	.	TRBJ2-3	TRBV7-3	TGTGCCAGCAGCCAAGAGGGGACAGATACGCAGTATTTT	CASSQEGTDTQYF